Presented here are 13 T cell receptor beta chains from one specimen sequenced in a study of T-cell reconstitution after alpha-beta-depleted transplantation in children. Library preparation (for TCRbeta) was performed with unique molecular identifiers. TCRdb passed the PCR reads through MiXCR, listing each CDR3 protein once. Counted here are 350,000 to 450,000 distinct CDR3 sequences, 20% occurring once; the ten biggest clones make up 3% to 4.5%. Here the sequenced sample was PBMCs from the stem cell graft donor, taken from the stem cell graft. Source of these receptors: a human donor who donated a stem cell graft to a child with acute myeloid leukemia.

This clonotype was observed a few times. J is TRBJ1-5 and V is TRBV25-1; TRBD1 matches 7 bases. Germline-derived CDR1 and CDR2 are MGHDK and SYGVNS. This CDR3 comprises 14 residues. The trim removed 3 bases at V and 3 bases at J, leaving 2 bases unmatched. Here the CDR3 DNA reads TGTGCCAGCAGTGAGACAGGGCCCAATCAGCCCCAGCATTTT. Its protein is CASSETGPNQPQHF.

The chain couples TRBV20-1 to TRBJ2-5, with TRBD1 matching over 11 bases. Looked up from germline, CDR1 is DFQATT and CDR2 is SNEGSKA (reference sequence). The trim removed 6 bases at V and 2 bases at J, leaving 2 bases unmatched. The CDR3 has 13 amino acids. The CDR3 loop reads CSARDRGQETQYF. In DNA, the CDR3 is TGCAGTGCCCGGGACAGGGGGCAAGAGACCCAGTACTTC.

The chain has TRBV4-1 and TRBJ2-1, with 8 bases identical to TRBD2. The V and J ends lost 3 bases and 3 bases, in that order; junction bases with no gene match: 4. This CDR3 has 15 amino acids. The germline V gene has CDR1 MGHRA and CDR2 YSYEKL. CDR3 residues: CASSQQGLVYNEQFF. CDR3 DNA: TGCGCCAGCAGCCAGCAGGGACTAGTCTACAATGAGCAGTTCTTC.

V usage is TRBV20-1 and J usage is TRBJ2-3; D possibly corresponds to TRBD2 (5 bases). Trimming left V 1 base short and J 3 bases short, with 11 bases between. The CDR3 contains 14 residues. Germline lookup yields CDR1 DFQATT and CDR2 SNEGSKA (reference sequence). CDR3 residues: CSARGSEGTDTQYF. DNA of the CDR3: TGCAGTGCTAGAGGTAGCGAAGGGACAGATACGCAGTATTTT.

The sample holds many counts of this clonotype. This chain links TRBV10-3 with TRBJ2-7, with 13 bases that match TRBD2. Germline values: CDR1 ENHRY, CDR2 SYGVKD. CDR3 length equals 18 residues. J was trimmed by 2 bases and V by 8 bases; bases with no gene match: 15. CDR3 amino acids: CAIGSMPKTSGRAYEQYF. CDR3 DNA: TGTGCCATCGGGTCGATGCCAAAAACTAGCGGGAGGGCCTACGAGCAGTACTTC.

CDR3 DNA: TGCGCCAGCAGCTTGGCCGGCCCAGGGTCGGCGAACTACGAGCAGTACTTC. It specifies CASSLAGPGSANYEQYF. V and J are TRBV5-1 and TRBJ2-7; possible D gene TRBD1, 5 bases. This CDR3 comprises 17 residues. V lost 0 bases to trimming and J lost 3 bases, with 19 bases between them. The germline CDR1 and CDR2 sequences are SGHRS and YFSETQ.

This clonotype has more than one count but fewer than ten. This chain joins TRBV20-1 and TRBJ2-3; perhaps TRBD2 as D (6 bases). The CDR3 is 16 amino acids. The germline CDR1 and CDR2 sequences are DFQATT and SNEGSKA (reference sequence). With 0 bases removed from V and 0 bases from J, the gap between germline ends came to 13 bases. CDR3 loop: CSARDRRVTSTDTQYF. The CDR3 DNA reads as TGCAGTGCTAGAGATAGGAGGGTAACTAGCACAGATACGCAGTATTTT.

This chain's CDR3 is CASSLRAQTNKASQYF. In DNA, the CDR3 is TGTGCCAGCAGTTTAAGGGCCCAGACGAACAAGGCCTCGCAGTATTTT. The rearrangement uses TRBV28 and TRBJ2-3; D remains ambiguous. The CDR3 contains 16 residues. The V end was cut by 2 bases, the J end by 10 bases, with 22 bases between. CDR1 and CDR2 from the germline V gene are MDHEN and SYDVKM.

This clonotype came up many times. The CDR3 DNA is TGCAGTGCTAGCTCCCCCCAGGGCGGGATAAACGAGCAGTACTTC. The encoded protein is CSASSPQGGINEQYF. The chain carries TRBV20-1 and TRBJ2-7, with D tentatively TRBD2 (6 bases). Per the germline V gene, CDR1 is DFQATT and CDR2 is SNEGSKA (reference sequence). This CDR3 is built from 15 residues. V lost 3 bases to trimming and J lost 5 bases, with 20 bases between them.

This clonotype showed up just a few times. At one end the junction does not follow the germline gene, possibly because of a read error. This sequence joins TRBV6-2 or TRBV6-3 and TRBJ2-2; D remains unclear. This CDR3 has 13 amino acids. Per germline, CDR1 MNHEY and CDR2 SVGEGT. CDR3 sequence: CASSYGNPGELFF. The CDR3 DNA is TGTGCCAGCAGTTACGGGAACCCCGGGGAGCTGTTTTTT.

This clonotype was detected only a few times. The V gene is TRBV12-3 or TRBV12-4, the J gene TRBJ2-5; TRBD1 is a possible D gene (6 bases). Between the trimmed V and J ends, which lost 2 bases and 3 bases, there was a span of 10 bases. This CDR3 has 14 amino acids. CDR3 bases: TGTGCCAGCAGTTTATACTGGGACAAAGAGACCCAGTACTTC. As protein: CASSLYWDKETQYF.

This clonotype showed up just a few times. The V call is TRBV29-1, the J call TRBJ2-3; no reliable D call. Germline loops: CDR1 SQVTM, CDR2 ANQGSEA. This CDR3 spans 15 amino acids. V lost 4 bases and J lost 0, with 14 bases in between. The CDR3 sequence: CSVVGKGRSTDTQYF. The CDR3 DNA follows: TGCAGCGTTGTGGGTAAAGGGCGTAGCACAGATACGCAGTATTTT.

The chain carries TRBV20-1 and TRBJ2-7; 11 bases line up with TRBD2. CDR3 size: 17 residues. CDR1 and CDR2 from the germline V gene are DFQATT and SNEGSKA (reference sequence). V lost 3 bases to trimming and J lost 6 bases; unmatched junction nucleotides: 16. This CDR3 reads CSASGSGRAYGIREQYF. CDR3 in DNA: TGCAGTGCTAGTGGTAGCGGGAGGGCCTATGGAATTCGCGAGCAGTACTTC.